Below are 12 T cell receptor beta chains sequenced from a single sample in a study of molecular identifiers for immune sequencing clone quantification. TCRdb recomputed calls from the PCR reads with MiXCR, one row per CDR3 protein. The sample includes hundreds of thousands of distinct CDR3 sequences, roughly 24% seen only once; the top ten take about 0.74%. Source material: naive CD8+ T cells from blood, with Jurkat cell RNA spiked in. This sample's subset: FACS-sorted CD8+CD4-CCR7+CD45RA+ naive T cells. These receptors all stem from a human donor in good health. Some libraries in this study had Jurkat cell RNA spiked in.

This clonotype was detected only a few times. This rearrangement joins TRBV27 to TRBJ2-7, with 9 bases identical to TRBD2. V trimming: 5 bases; J trimming: 6 bases; junction bases outside the gene matches: 8. The CDR3 is made up of 14 amino acids. CDR1 and CDR2 (germline): MNHEY, SMNVEV (reference sequence). The CDR3 DNA reads TGTGCCAGCAGTCCCGGGACTAGCCTCTCCGAGCAGTACTTC. As protein: CASSPGTSLSEQYF.

This clonotype has at least ten counts. The J gene is TRBJ1-4, the V gene TRBV2, with 8 bases that match TRBD1. The length of the CDR3 is 15 residues. V lost 4 bases and J lost 2; bases outside the gene matches: 3. Germline loops: CDR1 SNHLY, CDR2 FYNNEI. CDR3 nucleotides: TGTGCCAGCAGTGGACGGACAGGGACTAATGAAAAACTGTTTTTT. Translation: CASSGRTGTNEKLFF.

This clonotype came up many times. The chain is built from TRBV28 and TRBJ2-7; 8 nucleotides agree with TRBD2. CDR1 is MDHEN, CDR2 SYDVKM, per germline. With V trimmed by 4 bases and J by 4 bases, 9 bases remained unmatched. The CDR3 is 15 residues long. The CDR3 DNA reads as TGTGCCAGCAGTTCAGGACTAGCCGTTATGTACGAGCAGTACTTC. Amino acids: CASSSGLAVMYEQYF.

This clonotype was seen at least ten times. The chain combines TRBV4-3 with TRBJ2-7, with TRBD1 matching over 10 bases. In germline, CDR1 is LGHNA, CDR2 YSLEER. This CDR3 is built from 15 residues. Trimming cost V 0 bases and J 4 bases; bases outside gene matches: 3. CDR3 residues: CASSQDPGQGYEQYF. The CDR3 bases are TGCGCCAGCAGCCAAGATCCGGGACAGGGGTACGAGCAGTACTTC.

This clonotype was seen a few times. The gene calls are TRBV21-1 and TRBJ1-5; the D call in the table, TRBD1, was not verified against the DNA. TRBV21-1 is flagged as a pseudogene. The CDR3 has 21 amino acids. The CDR3 DNA reads TGTGCCAGCAGCAAAGGAGTAATGCGGGACAGGGTAAATTATAGCAATCAGCCCCAGCATTTT. Translated: CASSKGVMRDRVNYSNQPQHF.

This clonotype was counted many times. This rearrangement joins TRBV12-3 or TRBV12-4 to TRBJ1-2, with D possibly being TRBD1 (5 bases). V gave up 2 bases and J gave up 6 bases, with 13 bases separating them. CDR3 length: 14 amino acids. CDR3 in amino acids: CASSLSAGSHGYTF. The CDR3 nucleotides are TGTGCCAGCAGTTTAAGTGCAGGGTCCCATGGCTACACCTTC.

In its sample, this clonotype was seen many times. This chain joins TRBV6-6 and TRBJ2-7, with D uncertain. The V end lost 2 bases, the J end lost 3 bases, and 2 bases lay between the germline ends. The CDR3 is 11 residues long. Germline lookup yields CDR1 MNHNY and CDR2 SVGAGI (reference sequence). The CDR3 sequence: CASSYDYEQYF. CDR3 coding DNA: TGTGCCAGCAGTTACGACTACGAGCAGTACTTC.

Concerning this clonotype: A much more abundant neighbour one base away suggests this may be a read error. The chain has TRBV5-8 and TRBJ2-5; 8 bases agree with TRBD1. CDR3 size: 16 residues. Germline V gene sequence: CDR1 SGHTS, CDR2 YDEGEE. The CDR3 loop is CASGFDQGGQGETQYF. CDR3 DNA: TGTGCCAGCGGCTTTGATCAGGGAGGACAGGGAGAGACCCAGTACTTC. Supplemented by reference TRBV5-8 and TRBJ2-5, the full variable domain reads EAGVTQSPTHLIKTRGQQATLRCSPISGHTSVYWYQQALGLGLQFLLWYDEGEERNRGNFPPRFSGRQFPNYSSELNVNALELEDSALYLCASGFDQGGQGETQYFGPGTRLLVL.

This clonotype was recorded at least ten times. The V gene is TRBV5-1, the J gene TRBJ2-1; D is unresolved. Germline V gene lookup returns CDR1 SGHRS and CDR2 YFSETQ. The CDR3 has 16 amino acids. Deletions cut 1 base from V and 0 bases from J, with 11 bases between. Here the CDR3 DNA reads TGCGCCAGCAGCTTGCCGGAGCCGAGCTCCTACAATGAGCAGTTCTTC. It encodes CASSLPEPSSYNEQFF.

This clonotype has at least ten counts. A single base separates this from a much larger clone, so it may be a read error. This chain joins TRBV5-8 and TRBJ1-1; the D is unclear. The germline V gene has CDR1 SGHTS and CDR2 YDEGEE. There are 11 residues in the CDR3. This CDR3 is CASILNTEAFF. The CDR3 DNA reads as TGTGCCAGCATCTTGAACACTGAAGCTTTCTTT.

Remarks on this clonotype: Being one base from a much bigger clone, this may be a read error. The chain joins TRBV5-1 to TRBJ2-5, with a possible D match to TRBD2 (5 bases). The V gene's germline CDR1 is SGHRS and CDR2 YFSETQ. There are 13 residues in the CDR3. CDR3 DNA: TGCGCCGGCAGCTCCGGGGTACAAGAGACCCAGTACTTC. Its protein is CAGSSGVQETQYF.

This clonotype was counted a few times. The chain links TRBV4-1 to TRBJ2-1, with 10 nucleotides matching TRBD1. The germline CDR1 and CDR2 sequences are MGHRA and YSYEKL. This CDR3 has 17 residues. V shed 0 bases, J shed 7 bases, and the junction held 9 bases outside the gene matches. The CDR3, as DNA: TGCGCCAGCAGCCAAGAGCCACCGGGACAGGGGTTAAATGAGCAGTTCTTC. This gives the protein CASSQEPPGQGLNEQFF.